The rows below give T cell receptor beta chains drawn from one sample of a study of T cell clonotyping in hematopoietic cell transplantation. The method was immunoSEQ multiplex PCR; TCRdb's version includes in-frame clones alone and lacks a portion of them. Among roughly 9,000 clones listed, more than 85% were seen once. The material was peripheral blood mononuclear cells, obtained before stem cell transplant. These receptors all come from a woman in her fifties or sixties with acute myeloid leukemia. Some clones in this sample may be carry-over from other donors' samples. Both conserved end residues are part of each CDR3. Fields, in order: D gene, clone size, V gene, J gene, CDR3 protein, CDR3 DNA. D genes are given only for firm matches. For some rows the clone size is stated as once, few or many, or as a class when expanded; others skip it.

.	.	TRBV11-2	TRBJ2-1	CASSPPRPRNEQFF	TGTGCCAGCAGCCCTCCTCGGCCCAGGAATGAGCAGTTCTTC
.	.	TRBV7-9	TRBJ1-1	CASSLEGGTEAFF	TGTGCCAGCAGCTTAGAGGGAGGGACTGAAGCTTTCTTT
.	.	TRBV12-5	TRBJ2-6	CASGFPSPGANVLTF	TGTGCTAGTGGTTTCCCGTCTCCTGGGGCCAACGTCCTGACTTTC
.	.	TRBV27	TRBJ2-3	CASSLYASTDTQYF	TGTGCCAGCAGTTTATACGCCTCCACAGATACGCAGTATTTT
TRBD1	once	TRBV19	TRBJ2-7	CASSIGTGAIYEQYF	TGTGCCAGTAGTATAGGGACAGGCGCGATCTACGAGCAGTACTTC
.	.	TRBV28	TRBJ2-7	CASGPRTEKQQYF	TGTGCCAGCGGACCCCGGACCGAAAAGCAGCAGTACTTC
TRBD1	.	TRBV4-3	TRBJ1-1	CASSQGPGTGSTEAFF	TGCGCCAGCAGCCAAGGACCTGGGACAGGGAGTACTGAAGCTTTCTTT
.	.	TRBV4-3	TRBJ1-1	CASSRGDEMNTEAFF	TGCGCCAGCAGCCGGGGCGACGAAATGAACACTGAAGCTTTCTTT
.	few	TRBV27	TRBJ2-5	CASSLLTGEGETQYF	TGTGCCAGCAGCCTACTTACAGGGGAGGGAGAGACCCAGTACTTC
.	large	TRBV5-1	TRBJ1-1	CASSLANGRGNTEAFF	TGCGCCAGCAGCTTGGCAAACGGCAGGGGGAACACTGAAGCTTTCTTT
.	.	TRBV11-3	TRBJ1-3	CASRFGRARGNTIYF	TGTGCCAGCAGGTTCGGGAGGGCCCGTGGAAACACCATATATTTT
.	few	TRBV6-4	TRBJ2-2	CASSDSIRAKGNTGELFF	TGTGCCAGCAGTGACTCGATACGAGCCAAAGGGAACACCGGGGAGCTGTTTTTT
.	.	TRBV27	TRBJ2-2	CASSFLMASLNTGELFF	TGTGCCAGCAGTTTCCTAATGGCCAGTCTGAACACCGGGGAGCTGTTTTTT
.	.	TRBV7-9	TRBJ2-1	CASSRREFSSYNEQFF	TGTGCCAGCAGCCGCAGAGAGTTCAGCTCCTACAATGAGCAGTTCTTC
TRBD1	.	TRBV28	TRBJ2-7	CASSLGQGGSYSYEQYF	TGTGCCAGCAGTCTGGGACAGGGGGGATCCTACTCCTACGAGCAGTACTTC
.	.	TRBV28	TRBJ2-3	CASSWANRLTDTQYF	TGTGCCAGCAGTTGGGCGAACAGGCTCACAGATACGCAGTATTTT
.	.	TRBV27	TRBJ2-7	CASGPNWDKTYEQYF	TGTGCCAGCGGACCCAATTGGGACAAAACCTACGAGCAGTACTTC
.	.	TRBV5-1	TRBJ2-7	CASSLAASYEQYF	TGCGCCAGCAGCTTGGCCGCAAGCTACGAGCAGTACTTC
TRBD1	.	TRBV29-1	TRBJ2-2	CSVEQTGGYTGELFF	TGCAGCGTTGAACAGACAGGGGGATACACCGGGGAGCTGTTTTTT
TRBD1	.	TRBV25-1	TRBJ2-3	CASSGTGTDTQYF	TGTGCCAGCAGTGGGACAGGGACAGATACGCAGTATTTT
TRBD1	.	TRBV19	TRBJ1-1	CATRTGDLTEAFF	TGTGCCACCCGGACAGGGGATCTCACTGAAGCTTTCTTT
.	.	TRBV7-2	TRBJ1-3	CASSRTVQSSGNTIYF	TGTGCCAGCAGCCGGACAGTGCAGAGCTCTGGAAACACCATATATTTT
TRBD2	.	TRBV7-2	TRBJ2-3	CASSLVAGGPSGLRTQYF	TGTGCCAGCAGCTTGGTGGCGGGAGGGCCCTCTGGTTTGCGTACGCAGTATTTT
.	.	TRBV6-1	TRBJ2-7	CASSEQGRYEQYF	TGTGCCAGCAGTGAGCAGGGCCGGTACGAGCAGTACTTC
TRBD1	.	TRBV7-3	TRBJ2-3	CASSQTGVGTDTQYF	TGTGCCAGCAGCCAAACAGGGGTCGGCACAGATACGCAGTATTTT
.	.	TRBV5-1	TRBJ2-1	CASRQILAIEQFF	TGCGCCAGCAGGCAGATTCTAGCGATAGAGCAGTTCTTC
.	.	TRBV5-6	TRBJ2-3	CASSKTVRPTNTDTQYF	TGTGCCAGCAGCAAGACTGTGAGACCGACGAACACAGATACGCAGTATTTT
.	.	TRBV6-4	TRBJ1-1	CASSDSIGTLNTEAFF	TGTGCCAGCAGTGACTCGATCGGGACATTGAACACTGAAGCTTTCTTT
.	.	TRBV9	TRBJ2-3	CASSERGTNGLDTQYF	TGTGCCAGCAGCGAGAGAGGGACAAACGGCTTGGATACGCAGTATTTT
TRBD1	.	TRBV5-1	TRBJ2-7	CASSQGQNNNYEQYF	TGCGCCAGCAGCCAGGGACAGAACAACAACTACGAGCAGTACTTC
.	.	TRBV9	TRBJ2-7	CASSPDGGRGYEQYF	TGTGCCAGCAGCCCGGACGGGGGTCGAGGGTACGAGCAGTACTTC
TRBD2	.	TRBV11-3	TRBJ2-5	CASSRRAGGVETQYF	TGTGCCAGCAGCCGACGGGCGGGAGGTGTAGAGACCCAGTACTTC
.	.	TRBV19	TRBJ1-4	CASSIQMSNEKLFF	TGTGCCAGTAGTATACAGATGAGTAATGAAAAACTGTTTTTT
.	.	TRBV7-8	TRBJ1-4	CASKLLGGGISEKLFF	TGTGCCAGCAAGCTCTTAGGTGGGGGGATAAGTGAAAAACTGTTTTTT
.	once	TRBV9	TRBJ2-5	CASSPSVSAIQETQYF	TGTGCCAGCAGCCCCTCTGTAAGCGCTATCCAAGAGACCCAGTACTTC
.	once	TRBV21-1	TRBJ1-2	CASSPSGGGRGYTF	TGTGCCAGCAGTCCGAGCGGGGGGGGCCGGGGCTACACCTTC
.	few	TRBV28	TRBJ1-3	CASSLPYIRRPGNTIYF	TGTGCCAGCAGTTTACCTTATATCCGACGGCCTGGAAACACCATATATTTT
TRBD2	.	TRBV28	TRBJ2-1	CASSLIGQAGVRGHEQFF	TGTGCCAGCAGTTTAATCGGGCAGGCGGGAGTACGGGGACATGAGCAGTTCTTC
.	.	TRBV30	TRBJ1-1	CAWSVSYAPKKMNTEAFF	TGTGCCTGGAGTGTCTCATACGCCCCAAAAAAAATGAACACTGAAGCTTTCTTT
.	.	TRBV4-3	TRBJ2-1	CASSQERIGGRDEQFF	TGCGCCAGCAGCCAAGAGAGGATAGGGGGTAGAGATGAGCAGTTCTTC
TRBD1	.	TRBV18	TRBJ2-7	CASSLGTAYEQYF	TGTGCCAGCTCACTCGGGACAGCCTACGAGCAGTACTTC
.	few	TRBV2	TRBJ2-3	CASSTPRSYTDTQYF	TGTGCCAGCAGTACCCCCAGAAGCTACACAGATACGCAGTATTTT
.	.	TRBV27	TRBJ2-6	CASSPGANVLTF	TGTGCCAGCAGTCCTGGGGCCAACGTCCTGACTTTC
TRBD1	.	TRBV10-3	TRBJ1-1	CAISETGENTEAFF	TGTGCCATCAGCGAAACAGGGGAGAACACTGAAGCTTTCTTT